Listed below are T cell receptor beta chains from one sample, sequenced in a study of blood T cells in healthy people across ages. Each CDR3 protein gets one entry after TCRdb re-called the 5' RACE reads with MiXCR. The profile covers hundreds of thousands of distinct CDR3 sequences, with 20% to 25% appearing a single time and more than 8.5% taken by the ten largest. This sample was shared with a second study, whose subject was T cells of mothers and their children.

Sequencing was done on a sample of blood. These receptors were taken from a boy between 5 and 17 years old in good health. Both conserved end residues are part of each CDR3. A D gene is named only where the DNA matches it firmly. Size is omitted from some rows. Given values are once, few, many or a class for expanded clones.

J | D | V | size | length | CDR3 | DNA
TRBJ2-3 | NA | TRBV25-1 | NA | 16 | CASRTLGGQSTDTQYF | TGTGCCAGCAGGACCCTAGGGGGACAAAGCACAGATACGCAGTATTTT
TRBJ2-5 | NA | TRBV4-1 | few | 15 | CASSQVWVSAETQYF | TGCGCCAGCAGCCAAGTGTGGGTTTCGGCGGAGACCCAGTACTTC
TRBJ2-7 | TRBD2 | TRBV29-1 | few | 13 | CSVTMGGIYEQYF | TGCAGCGTCACAATGGGGGGGATTTACGAGCAGTACTTC
TRBJ2-4 | NA | TRBV12-5 | NA | 11 | CASGLENIQYF | TGTGCTAGTGGCCTTGAAAACATTCAGTACTTC
TRBJ2-7 | TRBD1 | TRBV4-1 | NA | 16 | CASSQLHGTGGREQYF | TGCGCCAGCAGCCAATTACATGGGACAGGGGGTCGCGAGCAGTACTTC
TRBJ2-7 | NA | TRBV4-2 | few | 12 | CASSQALDEQYF | TGTGCCAGCAGCCAAGCTCTCGACGAGCAGTACTTC
TRBJ2-1 | TRBD2 | TRBV10-3 | few | 14 | CAISLAGGGYEQFF | TGTGCCATCAGTCTAGCGGGAGGAGGATATGAGCAGTTCTTC
TRBJ1-1 | NA | TRBV3-1 | NA | 14 | CASSPPGIFTEAFF | TGTGCCAGCAGCCCCCCGGGGATTTTCACTGAAGCTTTCTTT
TRBJ2-2 | NA | TRBV7-9 | few | 15 | CASSADTLSTGELFF | TGTGCCAGCAGCGCAGACACATTATCTACCGGGGAGCTGTTTTTT
TRBJ2-3 | NA | TRBV20-1 | few | 12 | CSARVGTDTQYF | TGCAGTGCTAGAGTGGGGACAGATACGCAGTATTTT
TRBJ2-1 | TRBD2 | TRBV18 | few | 17 | CASSPVIAGSSYNEQFF | TGTGCCAGCTCACCAGTAATAGCGGGCAGCTCCTACAATGAGCAGTTCTTC
TRBJ2-7 | TRBD1 | TRBV29-1 | NA | 15 | CSVETAGQGYYEQYF | TGCAGCGTTGAGACCGCGGGACAGGGATACTACGAGCAGTACTTC
TRBJ1-3 | TRBD1 | TRBV7-2 | NA | 14 | CASGYRGTGNTIYF | TGTGCCAGCGGATACAGGGGTACCGGAAACACCATATATTTT
TRBJ1-4 | TRBD1 | TRBV28 | NA | 15 | CASSLWGGDSEKLFF | TGTGCCAGCAGTTTATGGGGTGGGGACAGTGAAAAACTGTTTTTT
TRBJ1-6 | TRBD1 | TRBV6-5 | many | 14 | CASRWTGKNSPLHF | TGTGCCAGCAGATGGACAGGGAAAAATTCACCCCTCCACTTT
TRBJ2-1 | TRBD2 | TRBV2 | NA | 15 | CASIDSGGARNEQFF | TGTGCCAGCATCGATAGCGGGGGGGCCAGGAATGAGCAGTTCTTC
TRBJ2-7 | NA | TRBV27 | NA | 15 | CASSLEAAGWSEQYF | TGTGCCAGCAGTTTAGAGGCAGCCGGTTGGAGCGAGCAGTACTTC
TRBJ2-1 | NA | TRBV6-1 | few | 14 | CASSEFQGSNEQFF | TGTGCCAGCAGTGAATTCCAGGGGAGTAATGAGCAGTTCTTC
TRBJ2-1 | NA | TRBV7-9 | few | 15 | CASSSKNPSYNEQFF | TGTGCCAGCAGCTCCAAGAATCCCTCCTACAATGAGCAGTTCTTC
TRBJ2-1 | NA | TRBV10-3 | few | 15 | CAISVAELVVNEQFF | TGTGCCATCAGTGTCGCTGAACTAGTGGTCAATGAGCAGTTCTTC
TRBJ2-5 | NA | TRBV19 | few | 13 | CASSRENEETQYF | TGTGCCAGTAGTAGAGAGAACGAAGAGACCCAGTACTTC
TRBJ2-7 | NA | TRBV29-1 | few | 12 | CSVRDGTYEQYF | TGCAGCGTCCGGGACGGGACCTACGAGCAGTACTTC
TRBJ2-5 | TRBD1 | TRBV4-3 | NA | 15 | CASSPEGQGGETQYF | TGCGCCAGCAGCCCAGAGGGACAGGGGGGAGAGACCCAGTACTTC
TRBJ2-1 | NA | TRBV7-9 | few | 14 | CASSFPGTYNEQFF | TGTGCCAGCAGCTTTCCCGGGACCTACAATGAGCAGTTCTTC
TRBJ2-5 | TRBD1 | TRBV5-1 | NA | 15 | CASSNLQGFQETQYF | TGCGCCAGCAGCAACCTACAGGGGTTCCAAGAGACCCAGTACTTC
TRBJ2-5 | TRBD2 | TRBV27 | NA | 18 | CASSPRASGDNPQETQYF | TGTGCCAGCAGTCCCCGGGCTAGCGGAGATAATCCACAAGAGACCCAGTACTTC
TRBJ2-7 | NA | TRBV21-1 | few | 8 | CAPREQYF | TGTGCTCCGAGAGAGCAGTACTTC
TRBJ1-1 | TRBD1 | TRBV29-1 | NA | 14 | CSVAGQGAGTEAFF | TGCAGCGTAGCTGGACAGGGAGCGGGCACTGAAGCTTTCTTT
TRBJ1-2 | TRBD1 | TRBV29-1 | NA | 14 | CSVGRQGTNYGYTF | TGCAGCGTTGGTAGACAGGGGACCAACTATGGCTACACCTTC
TRBJ2-5 | TRBD2 | TRBV24-1 | NA | 16 | CATSEISGGAGETQYF | TGTGCCACCAGTGAAATTAGCGGGGGGGCCGGAGAGACCCAGTACTTC
TRBJ1-6 | TRBD1 | TRBV6-4 | NA | 13 | CASSAQGDSPLHF | TGTGCCAGCAGTGCACAGGGGGATTCACCCCTCCACTTT
TRBJ2-3 | NA | TRBV7-9 | NA | 16 | CASSPTPLAVTDTQYF | TGTGCCAGCAGCCCAACTCCCCTAGCAGTCACAGATACGCAGTATTTT
TRBJ1-3 | NA | TRBV29-1 | NA | 14 | CSVEDPDSGNTIYF | TGCAGCGTTGAAGACCCGGACTCCGGAAACACCATATATTTT
TRBJ1-6 | NA | TRBV28 | NA | 13 | CASSDRGNSPLHF | TGTGCCAGCTCGGACCGAGGAAATTCACCCCTCCACTTT
TRBJ2-5 | NA | TRBV4-2 | few | 15 | CASSQKEWGYETQYF | TGTGCCAGCAGCCAAAAAGAGTGGGGCTATGAGACCCAGTACTTC
TRBJ2-7 | NA | TRBV20-1 | NA | 13 | CSARDRLYYEQYF | TGCAGTGCTAGAGATCGGCTCTACTACGAGCAGTACTTC
TRBJ2-3 | NA | TRBV4-2 | few | 15 | CASNEVGVVTDTQYF | TGTGCCAGCAACGAGGTCGGGGTGGTTACAGATACGCAGTATTTT
TRBJ2-1 | NA | TRBV4-3 | NA | 16 | CASSQDRLSGANEQFF | TGCGCCAGCAGCCAAGATAGATTATCGGGGGCCAATGAGCAGTTCTTC
TRBJ2-1 | TRBD2 | TRBV29-1 | NA | 17 | CSVEDLLTSGSLNEQFF | TGCAGCGTTGAAGATCTCCTGACTAGCGGGAGTCTAAATGAGCAGTTCTTC
TRBJ2-5 | NA | TRBV29-1 | many | 11 | CSVARTETQYF | TGCAGCGTTGCTAGAACTGAGACCCAGTACTTC
TRBJ1-1 | TRBD1 | TRBV11-2 | few | 13 | CASSERGRQRAFF | TGTGCCAGCAGCGAAAGGGGGCGTCAAAGGGCTTTCTTT
TRBJ2-1 | NA | TRBV6-1 | few | 15 | CASSPGLPGYNEQFF | TGTGCCAGCAGCCCGGGACTGCCAGGATACAATGAGCAGTTCTTC
TRBJ2-5 | NA | TRBV6-1 | NA | 12 | CASRDTSETQYF | TGTGCCAGCAGGGACACATCAGAGACCCAGTACTTC
TRBJ2-5 | TRBD1 | TRBV7-6 | few | 18 | CASSLATGGWTAVQTQYF | TGTGCCAGCAGCTTAGCGACAGGGGGCTGGACAGCGGTACAGACCCAGTACTTC
TRBJ2-2 | NA | TRBV11-2 | NA | 16 | CASSLVFWESAGELFF | TGTGCCAGCAGCTTAGTTTTTTGGGAGTCGGCCGGGGAGCTGTTTTTT
TRBJ2-1 | TRBD2 | TRBV7-2 | NA | 15 | CASSLISGGADEQFF | TGTGCCAGCAGCTTAATTAGCGGGGGGGCGGATGAGCAGTTCTTC
TRBJ1-5 | TRBD1 | TRBV7-8 | NA | 16 | CASSPRDRGPNQPQHF | TGTGCCAGCAGCCCGAGGGACAGGGGGCCAAATCAGCCCCAGCATTTT
TRBJ2-5 | NA | TRBV25-1 | NA | 13 | CASRASDAGTQYF | TGTGCCAGCAGGGCGAGCGACGCTGGGACCCAGTACTTC
TRBJ2-1 | NA | TRBV29-1 | few | 13 | CSGLAFSYNEQFF | TGCAGCGGCCTAGCGTTTTCCTACAATGAGCAGTTCTTC
TRBJ2-7 | NA | TRBV27 | few | 16 | CASSLSQQGGAYEQYF | TGTGCCAGCAGTTTATCGCAGCAGGGGGGTGCCTACGAGCAGTACTTC
TRBJ2-3 | NA | TRBV25-1 | NA | 12 | CASSSFTDTQYF | TGTGCCAGTTCATCGTTCACTGATACGCAGTATTTT
TRBJ2-7 | NA | TRBV7-2 | few | 15 | CASSYNRDTFYEQYF | TGTGCCAGCAGTTACAACCGGGACACCTTCTACGAGCAGTACTTC
TRBJ2-5 | NA | TRBV5-1 | NA | 14 | CASSPTSSEETQYF | TGCGCCAGCAGCCCAACGAGCTCTGAAGAGACCCAGTACTTC
TRBJ2-3 | NA | TRBV7-2 | NA | 15 | CASSLVGGRTDTQYF | TGTGCCAGCAGCTTAGTCGGCGGGCGCACAGATACGCAGTATTTT